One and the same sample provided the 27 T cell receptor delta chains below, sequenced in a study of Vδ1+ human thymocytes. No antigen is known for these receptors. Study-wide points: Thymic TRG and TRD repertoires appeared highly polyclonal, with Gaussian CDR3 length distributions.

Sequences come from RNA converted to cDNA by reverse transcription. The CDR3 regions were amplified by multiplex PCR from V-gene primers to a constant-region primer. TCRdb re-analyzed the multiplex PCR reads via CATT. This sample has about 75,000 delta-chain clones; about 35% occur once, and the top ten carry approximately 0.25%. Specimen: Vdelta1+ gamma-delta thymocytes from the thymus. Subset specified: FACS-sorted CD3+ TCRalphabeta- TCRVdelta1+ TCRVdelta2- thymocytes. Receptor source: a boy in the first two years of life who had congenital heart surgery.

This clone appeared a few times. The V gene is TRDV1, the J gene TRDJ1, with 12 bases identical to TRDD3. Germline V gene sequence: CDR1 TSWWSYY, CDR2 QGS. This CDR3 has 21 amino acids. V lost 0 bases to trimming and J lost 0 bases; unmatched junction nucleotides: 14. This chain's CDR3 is CALGELPLPGGYVWYTDKLIF. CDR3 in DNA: TGTGCTCTTGGGGAACTCCCCCTTCCTGGGGGATACGTTTGGTACACCGATAAACTCATCTTT.

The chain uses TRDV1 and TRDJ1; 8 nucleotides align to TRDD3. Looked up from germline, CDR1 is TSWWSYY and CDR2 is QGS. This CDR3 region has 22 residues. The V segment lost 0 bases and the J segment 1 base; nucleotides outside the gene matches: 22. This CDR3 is CALGELVIRNIIDGGCTDKLIF. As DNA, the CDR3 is TGTGCTCTTGGGGAACTAGTGATACGGAATATTATAGATGGGGGATGCACCGATAAACTCATCTTT.

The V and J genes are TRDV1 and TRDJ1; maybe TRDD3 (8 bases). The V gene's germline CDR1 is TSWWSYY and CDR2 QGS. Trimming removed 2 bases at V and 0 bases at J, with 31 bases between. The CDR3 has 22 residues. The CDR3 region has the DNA TGTGCTCTTGGGGAAGCCCGATTCCTACCTGGGGGAATTACTCCGTACACCGATAAACTCATCTTT. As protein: CALGEARFLPGGITPYTDKLIF.

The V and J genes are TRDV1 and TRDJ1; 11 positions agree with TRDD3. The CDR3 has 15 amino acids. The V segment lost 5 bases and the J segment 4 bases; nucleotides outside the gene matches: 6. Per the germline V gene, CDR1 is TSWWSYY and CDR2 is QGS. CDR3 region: CALGFGGYAIDKLIF. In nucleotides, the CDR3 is TGTGCTCTTGGGTTTGGGGGATACGCGATCGATAAACTCATCTTT.

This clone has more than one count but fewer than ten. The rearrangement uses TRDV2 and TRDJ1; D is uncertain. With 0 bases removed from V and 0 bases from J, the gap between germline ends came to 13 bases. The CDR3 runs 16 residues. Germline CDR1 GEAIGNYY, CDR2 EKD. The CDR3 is CACDTGGFWYTDKLIF. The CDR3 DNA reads TGTGCCTGTGACACCGGAGGGTTTTGGTACACCGATAAACTCATCTTT.

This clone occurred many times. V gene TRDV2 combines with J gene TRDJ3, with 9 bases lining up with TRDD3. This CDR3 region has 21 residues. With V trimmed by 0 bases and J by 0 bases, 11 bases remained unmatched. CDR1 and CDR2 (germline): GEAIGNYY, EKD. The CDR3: CACDTGLYWGTRSWDTRQMFF. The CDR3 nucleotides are TGTGCCTGTGACACCGGCTTGTACTGGGGGACGCGCTCCTGGGACACCCGACAGATGTTTTTC.

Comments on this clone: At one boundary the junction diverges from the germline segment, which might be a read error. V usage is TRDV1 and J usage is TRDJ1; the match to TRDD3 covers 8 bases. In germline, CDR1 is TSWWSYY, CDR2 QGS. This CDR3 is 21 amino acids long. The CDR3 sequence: CALGQSGAMGIQLRYTDKRIF. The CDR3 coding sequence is TGTGCTCTTGGGCAATCCGGGGCCATGGGGATACAATTACGGTACACCGATAAACGCATCTTT.

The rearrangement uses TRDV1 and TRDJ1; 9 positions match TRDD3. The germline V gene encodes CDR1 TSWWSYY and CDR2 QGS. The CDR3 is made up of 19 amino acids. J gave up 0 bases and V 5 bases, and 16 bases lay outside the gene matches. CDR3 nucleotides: TGTGCTCTTGGGAAACGTCCAATACTGGGGGAGAGTGACACCGATAAACTCATCTTT. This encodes CALGKRPILGESDTDKLIF.

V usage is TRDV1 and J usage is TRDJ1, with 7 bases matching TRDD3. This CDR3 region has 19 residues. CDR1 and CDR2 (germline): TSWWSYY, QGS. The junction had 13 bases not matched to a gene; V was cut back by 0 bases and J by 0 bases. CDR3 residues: CALGELYVGDTRYTDKLIF. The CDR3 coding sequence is TGTGCTCTTGGGGAACTCTACGTGGGGGACACAAGGTACACCGATAAACTCATCTTT.

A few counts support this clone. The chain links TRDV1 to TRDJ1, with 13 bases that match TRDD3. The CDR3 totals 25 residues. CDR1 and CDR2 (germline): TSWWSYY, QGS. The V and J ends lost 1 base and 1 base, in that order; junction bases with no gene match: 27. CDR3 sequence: CALGEPSQHTGGYVRIIGLTDKLIF. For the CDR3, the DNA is TGTGCTCTTGGGGAACCATCCCAACATACTGGGGGATACGTTCGAATAATCGGACTCACCGATAAACTCATCTTT.

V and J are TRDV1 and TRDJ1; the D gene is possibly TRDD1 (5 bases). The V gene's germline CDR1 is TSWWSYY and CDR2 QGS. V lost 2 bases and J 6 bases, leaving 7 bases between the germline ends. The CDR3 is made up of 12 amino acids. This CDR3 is CALGENRNKLIF. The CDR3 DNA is TGTGCTCTTGGGGAAAATAGAAATAAACTCATCTTT.

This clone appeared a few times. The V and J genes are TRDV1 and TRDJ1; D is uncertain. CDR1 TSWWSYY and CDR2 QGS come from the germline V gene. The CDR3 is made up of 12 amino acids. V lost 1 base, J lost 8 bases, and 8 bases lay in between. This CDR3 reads CALGEPSSKLIF. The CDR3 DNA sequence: TGTGCTCTTGGGGAACCTTCATCGAAACTCATCTTT.

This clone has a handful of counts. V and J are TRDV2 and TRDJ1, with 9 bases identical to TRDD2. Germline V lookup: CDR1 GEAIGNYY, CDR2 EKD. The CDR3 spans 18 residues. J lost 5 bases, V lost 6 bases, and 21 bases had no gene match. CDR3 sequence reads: CACQPRGLPTKVGDKLIF. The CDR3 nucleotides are TGTGCCTGTCAACCCAGGGGCCTTCCTACTAAGGTGGGGGATAAACTCATCTTT.

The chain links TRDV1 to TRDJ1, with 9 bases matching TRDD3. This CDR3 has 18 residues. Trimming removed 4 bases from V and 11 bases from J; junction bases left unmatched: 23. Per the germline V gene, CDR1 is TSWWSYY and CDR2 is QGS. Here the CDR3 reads CALGASRLQAGIRLTLIF. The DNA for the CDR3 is TGTGCTCTTGGGGCCAGTCGCCTACAGGCGGGGATACGTCTTACTCTCATCTTT.

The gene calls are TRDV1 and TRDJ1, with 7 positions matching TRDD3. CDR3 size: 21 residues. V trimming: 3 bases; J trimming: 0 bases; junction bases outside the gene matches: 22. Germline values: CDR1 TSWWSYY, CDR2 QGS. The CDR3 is CALGEVRWGPVPPQYTDKLIF. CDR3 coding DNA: TGTGCTCTTGGGGAGGTACGCTGGGGGCCCGTCCCGCCTCAGTACACCGATAAACTCATCTTT.

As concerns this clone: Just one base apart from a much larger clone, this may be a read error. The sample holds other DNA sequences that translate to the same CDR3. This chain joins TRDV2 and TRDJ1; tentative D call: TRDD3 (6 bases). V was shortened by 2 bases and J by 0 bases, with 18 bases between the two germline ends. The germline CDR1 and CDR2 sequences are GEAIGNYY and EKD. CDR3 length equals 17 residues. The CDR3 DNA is TGTGCCTGTGACAAGGAGGCTGGGGATGCCTACACCGATAAACTCATCTTT. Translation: CACDKEAGDAYTDKLIF.

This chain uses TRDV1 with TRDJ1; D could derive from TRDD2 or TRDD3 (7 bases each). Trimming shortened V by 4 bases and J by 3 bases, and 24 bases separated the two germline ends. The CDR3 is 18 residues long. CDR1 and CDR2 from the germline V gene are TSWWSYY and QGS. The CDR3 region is CALGGPFLETGDPDKLIF. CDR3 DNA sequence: TGTGCTCTTGGGGGCCCCTTCCTCGAGACTGGGGACCCCGATAAACTCATCTTT.

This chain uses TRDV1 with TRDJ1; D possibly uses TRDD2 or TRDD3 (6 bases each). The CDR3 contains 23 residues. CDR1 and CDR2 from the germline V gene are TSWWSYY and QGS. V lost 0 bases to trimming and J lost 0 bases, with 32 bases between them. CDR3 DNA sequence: TGTGCTCTTGGGGAACTAGTTTCCTTCCCCCAACAAATGGGGGCCCCGTACACCGATAAACTCATCTTT. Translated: CALGELVSFPQQMGAPYTDKLIF.

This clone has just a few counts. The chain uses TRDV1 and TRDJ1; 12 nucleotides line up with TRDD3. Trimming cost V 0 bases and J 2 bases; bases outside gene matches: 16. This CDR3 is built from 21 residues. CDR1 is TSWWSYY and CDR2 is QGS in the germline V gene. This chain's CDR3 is CALGELFQTGGYRPRTDKLIF. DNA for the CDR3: TGTGCTCTTGGGGAACTCTTCCAAACTGGGGGATACCGCCCTAGGACCGATAAACTCATCTTT.

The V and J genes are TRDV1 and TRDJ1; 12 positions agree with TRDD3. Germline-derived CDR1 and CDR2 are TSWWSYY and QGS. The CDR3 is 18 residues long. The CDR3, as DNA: TGTGCCATCGTCCCTGGGGGATACGCTGGTGGGTACACCGATAAACTCATCTTT. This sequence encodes CAIVPGGYAGGYTDKLIF.

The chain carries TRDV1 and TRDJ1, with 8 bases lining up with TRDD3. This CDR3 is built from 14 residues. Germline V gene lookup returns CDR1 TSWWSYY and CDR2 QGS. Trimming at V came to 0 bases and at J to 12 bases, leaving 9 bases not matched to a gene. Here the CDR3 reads CALGELKGYAVFIF. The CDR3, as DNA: TGTGCTCTTGGGGAACTGAAGGGATACGCAGTTTTCATCTTT.

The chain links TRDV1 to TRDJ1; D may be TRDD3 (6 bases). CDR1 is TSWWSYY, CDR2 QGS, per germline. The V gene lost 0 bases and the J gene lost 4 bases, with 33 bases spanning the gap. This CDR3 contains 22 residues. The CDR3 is CALGELSRPYRRLVGGNDKLIF. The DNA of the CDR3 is TGTGCTCTTGGGGAACTATCTAGGCCCTACAGGCGGCTGGTGGGGGGTAACGATAAACTCATCTTT.

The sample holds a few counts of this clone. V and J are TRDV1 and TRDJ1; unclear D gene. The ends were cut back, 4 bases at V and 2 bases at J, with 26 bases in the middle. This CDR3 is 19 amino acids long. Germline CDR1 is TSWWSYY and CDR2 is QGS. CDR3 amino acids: CALGVRLFPVPLRTDKLIF. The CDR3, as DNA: TGTGCTCTTGGGGTTCGCCTTTTTCCAGTTCCCCTTAGGACCGATAAACTCATCTTT.

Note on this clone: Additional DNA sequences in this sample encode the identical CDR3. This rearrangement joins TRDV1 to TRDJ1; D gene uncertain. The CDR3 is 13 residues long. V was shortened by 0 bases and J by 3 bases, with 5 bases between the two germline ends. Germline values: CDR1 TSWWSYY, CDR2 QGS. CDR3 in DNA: TGTGCTCTTGGGGAACTTCCCTCCGATAAACTCATCTTT. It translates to CALGELPSDKLIF.

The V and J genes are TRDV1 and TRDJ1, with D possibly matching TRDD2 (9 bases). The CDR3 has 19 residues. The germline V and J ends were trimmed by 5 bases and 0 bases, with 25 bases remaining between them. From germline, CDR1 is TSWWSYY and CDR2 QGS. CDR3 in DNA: TGTGCTCTTGGGCTCCTTCCTACGACGCTTGGGGGATACACCGATAAACTCATCTTT. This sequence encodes CALGLLPTTLGGYTDKLIF.

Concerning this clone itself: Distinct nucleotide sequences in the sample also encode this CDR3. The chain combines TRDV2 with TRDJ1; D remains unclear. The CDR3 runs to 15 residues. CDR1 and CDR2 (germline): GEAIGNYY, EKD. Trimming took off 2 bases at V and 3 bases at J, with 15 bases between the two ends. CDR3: CACDRDGKCSDKLIF. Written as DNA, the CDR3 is TGTGCCTGTGACAGGGACGGGAAGTGTTCCGATAAACTCATCTTT.

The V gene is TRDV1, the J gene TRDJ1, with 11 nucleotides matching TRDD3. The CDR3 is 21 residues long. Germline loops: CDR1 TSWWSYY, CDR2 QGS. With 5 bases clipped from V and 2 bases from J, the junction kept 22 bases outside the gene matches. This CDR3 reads CALGSGLPTSGGGYETDKLIF. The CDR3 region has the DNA TGTGCTCTTGGGAGCGGCCTTCCTACGTCGGGTGGGGGATACGAGACCGATAAACTCATCTTT.